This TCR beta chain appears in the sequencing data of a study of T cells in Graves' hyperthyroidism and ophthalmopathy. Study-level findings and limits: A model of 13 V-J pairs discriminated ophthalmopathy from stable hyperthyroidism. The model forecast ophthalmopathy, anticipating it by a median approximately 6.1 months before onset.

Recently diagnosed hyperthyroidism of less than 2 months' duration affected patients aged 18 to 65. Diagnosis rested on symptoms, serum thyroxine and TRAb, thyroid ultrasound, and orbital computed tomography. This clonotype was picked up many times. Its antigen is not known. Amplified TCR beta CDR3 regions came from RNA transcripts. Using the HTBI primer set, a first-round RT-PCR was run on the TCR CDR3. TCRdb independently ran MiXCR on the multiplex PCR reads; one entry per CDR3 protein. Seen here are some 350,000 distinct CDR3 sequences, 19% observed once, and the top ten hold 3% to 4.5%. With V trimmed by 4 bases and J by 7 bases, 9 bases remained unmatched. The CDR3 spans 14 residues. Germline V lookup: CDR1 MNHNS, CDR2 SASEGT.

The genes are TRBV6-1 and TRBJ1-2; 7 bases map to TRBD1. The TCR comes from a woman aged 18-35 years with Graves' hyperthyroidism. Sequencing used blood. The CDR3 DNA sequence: TGTGCCAGCAGTGCCGGACAGGACGGGGGTGGCTACACCTTC. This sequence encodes CASSAGQDGGGYTF.